This TCR beta chain was sequenced in a study of a mutant IDH1 vaccine in newly diagnosed glioma. Sample time point: baseline, week 1 (first vaccination visit). Noted treatment: pre-vaccination baseline after standard-of-care therapy. CDR3 length: 15 amino acids. The ends were cut back, 4 bases at V and 6 bases at J, with 17 bases in the middle. CDR1 and CDR2 (germline): SGHDT, YYEEEE. Method: immunoSEQ multiplex PCR; TCRdb's copy keeps in-frame clones and lacks some. The sample lists around 92,000 clones, around 90% occurring once. The V call is TRBV5-6, the J call TRBJ1-5; the D gene is possibly TRBD1 (5 bases). The sequences come from PBMCs, collected from a glioma patient treated with radiotherapy, temozolomide or both. The clonotype originates from a woman in her fifties or sixties with glioma. DNA of the CDR3: TGTGCCAGCAGCCACGGGGGACGAGAGGGTCAGCCCCAGCATTTT. Translating gives CASSHGGREGQPQHF.